Listed here are 23 T cell receptor beta chains from one sample, sequenced in a study of lymphopenia after photon versus proton radiotherapy. Assay: immunoSEQ multiplex PCR; the TCRdb copy retains only in-frame clones and omits some. The sample consists of under 75,000 clones, 85% to 95% of them appearing once. This specimen was peripheral blood, taken from a patient treated with photon-based radiotherapy. The source of these receptors is a middle-aged woman with cholangiocarcinoma.

The chain couples TRBV7-6 to TRBJ1-2, with TRBD1 identical over 9 bases. With 1 base clipped from V and 8 bases from J, the junction kept 5 bases outside the gene matches. The germline gives CDR1 SGHVS, CDR2 FNYEAQ. The CDR3 runs 14 residues. DNA for the CDR3: TGTGCCAGCAGCTTAGGAGGGACAGGGACCGGCTACACCTTC. Translated: CASSLGGTGTGYTF. Using reference TRBV7-6 and TRBJ1-2 for the parts outside the CDR3, the full variable domain is GAGVSQSPRYKVTKRGQDVALRCDPISGHVSLYWYRQALGQGPEFLTYFNYEAQQDKSGLPNDRFSAERPEGSISTLTIQRTEQRDSAMYRCASSLGGTGTGYTFGSGTRLTVV.

The V and J genes are TRBV20-1 and TRBJ2-1; D is uncertain. Germline CDR1 is DFQATT and CDR2 is SNEGSKA (reference sequence). V shed 3 bases and J shed 9 bases, with 9 bases lying between them. There are 11 residues in the CDR3. Written as DNA, the CDR3 is TGCAGTGCTAGGGGCAGGTTTGAGCAGTTCTTC. It yields the protein CSARGRFEQFF.

The V and J genes are TRBV7-9 and TRBJ2-1; 15 bases agree with TRBD2. With 5 bases clipped from V and 8 bases from J, the junction kept 7 bases outside the gene matches. Germline V gives CDR1 SEHNR, CDR2 FQNEAQ (reference sequence). The CDR3 extends over 16 amino acids. The CDR3 sequence is CASSLRTSGRVHEQFF. CDR3 in DNA: TGTGCCAGCAGCCTGCGGACTAGCGGGAGGGTACATGAGCAGTTCTTC. The full variable domain, in which reference TRBV7-9 and TRBJ2-1 provide the parts outside the CDR3, is DTGVSQNPRHKITKRGQNVTFRCDPISEHNRLYWYRQTLGQGPEFLTYFQNEAQLEKSRLLSDRFSAERPKGSFSTLEIQRTEQGDSAMYLCASSLRTSGRVHEQFFGPGTRLTVL.

This clone was observed a single time. The V and J genes are TRBV28 and TRBJ2-1; no clear D. Germline-derived CDR1 and CDR2 are MDHEN and SYDVKM. CDR3 length equals 14 residues. V shed 7 bases and J shed 7 bases, with 17 bases lying between them. The chain's CDR3 is CASITQLGVNEQFF. The CDR3 DNA is TGTGCCAGCATAACCCAGCTCGGAGTGAATGAGCAGTTCTTC.

The rearrangement joins TRBV21-1 to TRBJ1-5. TRBV21-1 is a recognized pseudogene. The CDR3 sequence is 15 residues long. As DNA, the CDR3 is TGTGCCAGCACCGAACACTGCCGCCGCGATCAGCCCCAGCATTTT. It translates to CASTEHCRRDQPQHF.

The genes are TRBV6-1 and TRBJ1-4; D remains unclear. V lost 4 bases and J 0 bases, leaving 6 bases between the germline ends. The CDR3 has 14 residues. Germline loops: CDR1 MNHNS, CDR2 SASEGT. The CDR3 reads CASSGGATNEKLFF. Written as DNA, the CDR3 is TGTGCCAGCAGTGGTGGCGCAACTAATGAAAAACTGTTTTTT.

V gene TRBV30 combines with J gene TRBJ2-6; the D is unclear. V was shortened by 0 bases and J by 1 base, with 7 bases between the two germline ends. Germline-derived CDR1 and CDR2 are GTSNPN and SVGIG (reference sequence). The CDR3 sequence is 15 residues long. As DNA, the CDR3 is TGTGCCTGGAGTGTACTGCAATCTGGGGCCAACGTCCTGACTTTC. It codes for CAWSVLQSGANVLTF.

The chain combines TRBV9 with TRBJ1-4, with D perhaps TRBD1 (5 bases). The CDR3 extends over 15 amino acids. In germline, CDR1 is SGDLS, CDR2 YYNGEE. V lost 3 bases and J lost 8, with 17 bases in between. CDR3 in amino acids: CASSGPGAVSEKLFF. CDR3 DNA: TGTGCCAGCAGCGGGCCCGGGGCTGTGAGCGAAAAACTGTTTTTT.

The rearrangement uses TRBV12-5 and TRBJ1-1, with D possibly TRBD1 on 5 matching bases. The V gene's germline CDR1 is LGHNT and CDR2 FRNRAP. The length of the CDR3 is 17 residues. Trimming pared 0 bases from V and 6 bases from J, leaving 20 bases between. The CDR3 spells CASGLVIVFGGRAEAFF. DNA for the CDR3: TGTGCTAGTGGTTTGGTTATAGTTTTCGGGGGAAGGGCTGAAGCTTTCTTT.

The V call is TRBV6-6, the J call TRBJ1-1; D call uncertain. Germline values: CDR1 MNHNY, CDR2 SVGAGI (reference sequence). V lost 0 bases and J lost 2, with 7 bases in between. The CDR3 consists of 14 residues. CDR3 nucleotide sequence: TGTGCCAGCAGTTACTCAGCCCAAAACACTGAAGCTTTCTTT. Its translation: CASSYSAQNTEAFF.

This chain uses TRBV18 with TRBJ2-1; possibly TRBD2 for D (5 bases). Germline CDR1 reads KGHSH; CDR2 reads LQKENI. CDR3 length equals 16 residues. V was cut by 3 bases and J by 0 bases, with 12 bases left in between. The CDR3 bases are TGTGCCAGCTCACCTCGTCGGGGTAGCTCCTACAATGAGCAGTTCTTC. It yields the protein CASSPRRGSSYNEQFF.

The chain recombines TRBV28 with TRBJ1-1; D possibly corresponds to TRBD1 (5 bases). The V and J ends lost 2 bases and 1 base respectively, with 14 bases between them. Germline lookup yields CDR1 MDHEN and CDR2 SYDVKM. The CDR3 spans 16 residues. This chain's CDR3 is CASSLDGGLGNTEAFF. CDR3 nucleotide sequence: TGTGCCAGCAGTTTAGATGGGGGTTTGGGGAACACTGAAGCTTTCTTT.

The chain carries TRBV18 and TRBJ1-5, with D perhaps matching TRBD1 (5 bases). Per germline, CDR1 KGHSH and CDR2 LQKENI. Trimming left V 5 bases short and J 5 bases short, with 22 bases between. The CDR3 sequence is 17 residues long. As DNA, the CDR3 is TGTGCCAGCTCATCCACATTATCCGGGACGGGGGATCAGCCCCAGCATTTT. As protein: CASSSTLSGTGDQPQHF.

This clone was observed a single time. The chain couples TRBV19 to TRBJ1-1; D unclear. Trimming took 6 bases from V and 8 from J, leaving 13 bases between them. CDR1 is LNHDA and CDR2 is SQIVND in the germline V gene (reference sequence). This CDR3 comprises 12 residues. The CDR3 sequence is CASSIRPIEAFF. As DNA, the CDR3 is TGTGCCAGTAGCATTCGACCGATAGAAGCTTTCTTT.

The chain couples TRBV7-9 to TRBJ1-1; a possible D gene is TRBD1 (5 bases). The CDR3 is made up of 12 amino acids. The ends were cut back, 0 bases at V and 13 bases at J, with 12 bases in the middle. Per germline, CDR1 SEHNR and CDR2 FQNEAQ (reference sequence). The CDR3 region is CASSLARAGSFF. CDR3 nucleotide sequence: TGTGCCAGCAGCTTAGCCAGGGCCGGGAGTTTCTTT.

V gene TRBV5-1 combines with J gene TRBJ2-1, with 9 bases aligning to TRBD1. CDR3 length: 16 residues. CDR1 and CDR2 (germline): SGHRS, YFSETQ. V gave up 4 bases and J gave up 2 bases; unmatched junction bases: 7. The CDR3 DNA is TGCGCCAGCAGCCAGCAACGGGACAGGGCCTACAATGAGCAGTTCTTC. Encoded protein: CASSQQRDRAYNEQFF.

This chain joins TRBV7-2 and TRBJ1-2; 8 nucleotides line up with TRBD1. Trimming at V came to 3 bases and at J to 8 bases, leaving 14 bases not matched to a gene. The CDR3 sequence is 16 residues long. Germline V gene sequence: CDR1 SGHTA, CDR2 FQGNSA. In DNA, the CDR3 is TGTGCCAGCAGCTTGGGGACAGGACGCTATCGTAGAGGCTACACCTTC. Protein sequence: CASSLGTGRYRRGYTF.

This chain connects TRBV7-9 to TRBJ1-1; the D is unclear. The germline gives CDR1 SEHNR, CDR2 FQNEAQ (reference sequence). CDR3 length: 14 amino acids. V gave up 5 bases and J gave up 6 bases, with 16 bases separating them. In DNA form, the CDR3 reads TGTGCCAGCAGCCGGGGAGGCGAAATCGCTGAAGCTTTCTTT. Translation: CASSRGGEIAEAFF.

V gene TRBV30 combines with J gene TRBJ1-6; D perhaps matches TRBD1 (5 bases). The V gene lost 5 bases and the J gene lost 0 bases, with 17 bases spanning the gap. The germline CDR1 and CDR2 sequences are GTSNPN and SVGIG (reference sequence). There are 17 residues in the CDR3. This CDR3 reads CAWHGEGTFSYNSPLHF. CDR3 DNA sequence: TGTGCCTGGCATGGGGAGGGGACCTTCTCCTATAATTCACCCCTCCACTTT.

The V gene is TRBV9, the J gene TRBJ2-3; possible D gene TRBD2, 6 bases. Trimming took off 7 bases at V and 6 bases at J, with 15 bases between the two ends. There are 13 residues in the CDR3. Germline loops: CDR1 SGDLS, CDR2 YYNGEE. This chain's CDR3 is CASAWRGVDTQYF. The CDR3 nucleotides read TGTGCCAGCGCATGGAGGGGCGTCGATACGCAGTATTTT.

V is TRBV11-2 and J is TRBJ2-5; D is unclear. The CDR3 is made up of 11 amino acids. V was cut by 0 bases and J by 4 bases, with 0 bases left in between. Germline V CDR1 and CDR2: SGHAT, FQNNGV. The CDR3 region has the DNA TGTGCCAGCAGCTTAGAAGAGACCCAGTACTTC. Protein sequence: CASSLEETQYF. Full variable domain (outside the CDR3, taken from reference TRBV11-2 and TRBJ2-5): EAGVAQSPRYKIIEKRQSVAFWCNPISGHATLYWYQQILGQGPKLLIQFQNNGVVDDSQLPKDRFSAERLKGVDSTLKIQPAKLEDSAVYLCASSLEETQYFGPGTRLLVL.

V and J are TRBV19 and TRBJ2-2; 7 bases map to TRBD2. V dropped 10 bases and J dropped 6; count of bases not matched to a gene: 14. The CDR3 sequence is 15 residues long. CDR1 and CDR2 from the germline V gene are LNHDA and SQIVND (reference sequence). The chain's CDR3 is CATLTTAGVPGELFF. The CDR3 coding sequence is TGTGCCACCCTGACAACGGCGGGAGTCCCCGGGGAGCTGTTTTTT.

The chain employs TRBV7-8 and TRBJ2-7; D is perhaps TRBD2 (6 bases). Trimming cost V 4 bases and J 2 bases, with 12 bases left between them. Germline-derived CDR1 and CDR2 are SGHVS and FQNEAQ. The CDR3 totals 14 residues. The CDR3 DNA sequence: TGTGCCAGCAGCTCCTATGGAGGGACCTACGAGCAGTACTTC. This gives the protein CASSSYGGTYEQYF.